This TCR beta chain was profiled in a study of human T cells and chemical hapten exposure. The CDR3 has 13 residues. Between the trimmed V and J ends, which lost 5 bases and 0 bases, there was a span of 7 bases. Germline CDR1 SQVTM, CDR2 ANQGSEA. One entry per CDR3 protein, called by TCRdb with MiXCR from the RACE reads. Altogether 300,000 to 400,000 distinct CDR3 sequences are present, around 7% being singletons, with the ten largest covering 7% to 10%. Time point reported: patch test 1, 2 weeks after DPC sensitization. Treatment in this sample: therapeutic diphenylcyclopropenone sensitization with weekly scalp DPC. This clonotype has only a few counts.

The specimen was whole blood, collected in connection with sensitization to the hapten diphenylcyclopropenone (DPC). The TCR comes from a woman younger than 30 with alopecia areata. Some clones in this sample may be carry-over from other donors' samples. This chain joins TRBV29-1 and TRBJ1-4; no definite D call. DNA of the CDR3: TGCAGCGTTAGGATTACAACTAATGAAAAACTGTTTTTT. Translated: CSVRITTNEKLFF.